What follows are 22 T cell receptor beta chains derived from one specimen sequenced in a study of chemoradiotherapy in HPV16-positive cancers. TCRdb's copy holds only in-frame clones and misses some; the assay was immunoSEQ multiplex PCR. The sample comprises several thousand clones, around 83% of which are singletons, and approximately 6.2% rests with the top ten. This specimen was tumor tissue, taken from a patient who underwent chemoradiotherapy. The origin of the receptors is a human donor with HPV-associated anogenital cancer.

This clone showed up just a few times. The V gene is TRBV7-9, the J gene TRBJ1-3; 7 bases match TRBD1. Per germline, CDR1 SEHNR and CDR2 FQNEAQ (reference sequence). The CDR3 length is 14 residues. Unmatched junction bases numbered 3, after V lost 5 bases and J lost 2 bases. The CDR3 nucleotides read TGTGCCAGCAGCACAGGGGATACTGGAAACACCATATATTTT. Its translation: CASSTGDTGNTIYF.

This chain uses TRBV10-3 with TRBJ1-1, with no clear D. In germline, CDR1 is ENHRY, CDR2 SYGVKD. V was cut by 2 bases and J by 4 bases, with 8 bases left in between. This CDR3 has 13 residues. This CDR3 reads CAISETEFTEAFF. The CDR3 DNA sequence: TGTGCCATCAGTGAGACGGAATTCACTGAAGCTTTCTTT.

The chain couples TRBV28 to TRBJ1-1; D unclear. With 11 bases removed from V and 1 base from J, the gap between germline ends came to 14 bases. CDR3 size: 13 residues. From germline, CDR1 is MDHEN and CDR2 SYDVKM. CDR3 amino acids: CAGQRGGNTEAFF. DNA for the CDR3: TGTGCCGGCCAGCGGGGAGGGAACACTGAAGCTTTCTTT.

The chain is built from TRBV2 and TRBJ2-1, with D hard to call. This CDR3 spans 10 amino acids. Germline V lookup: CDR1 SNHLY, CDR2 FYNNEI. The V end was cut by 6 bases, the J end by 7 bases, with 4 bases between. The CDR3 nucleotides are TGTGCCAGCAGCGGGAATGAGCAGTTCTTC. Amino acid sequence: CASSGNEQFF.

The CDR3 sequence is CASSPSRGSRAAKNIQYF. In nucleotides, the CDR3 is TGTGCCAGCAGCCCCTCCCGCGGGAGTAGGGCGGCCAAAAACATTCAGTACTTC. V and J are TRBV9 and TRBJ2-4; 7 bases are shared with TRBD2. The germline V gene has CDR1 SGDLS and CDR2 YYNGEE. The V and J ends lost 4 bases and 1 base, in that order; junction bases with no gene match: 14. This CDR3 has 18 amino acids. Full variable domain (remainder filled in from reference TRBV9 and TRBJ2-4): DSGVTQTPKHLITATGQRVTLRCSPRSGDLSVYWYQQSLDQGLQFLIQYYNGEERAKGNILERFSAQQFPDLHSELNLSSLELGDSALYFCASSPSRGSRAAKNIQYFGAGTRLSVL.

The CDR3 coding sequence is TGTGCCAGCACCCTCTCTAGCGGGGGTACAGATACGCAGTATTTT. Residues: CASTLSSGGTDTQYF. J is TRBJ2-3 and V is TRBV9; 10 bases line up with TRBD2. This CDR3 has 15 residues. Germline CDR1 and CDR2: SGDLS and YYNGEE. V was pared by 6 bases and J by 3 bases, with 7 bases of the junction left unmatched.

The J gene is TRBJ2-7, the V gene TRBV9, with D maybe TRBD1 (5 bases). CDR1 is SGDLS, CDR2 YYNGEE, per germline. Trimming took off 0 bases at V and 2 bases at J, with 12 bases between the two ends. The CDR3 is 15 amino acids. The CDR3 DNA is TGTGCCAGCAGCGTAGGGGTCCAGGGAACCTACGAGCAGTACTTC. Translated: CASSVGVQGTYEQYF.

Concerning this clone itself: The same CDR3 can be traced to other DNA sequences in this sample. The chain employs TRBV2 and TRBJ1-5, with no clear D. There are 14 residues in the CDR3. Trimming cost V 2 bases and J 0 bases, with 5 bases left between them. Germline-derived CDR1 and CDR2 are SNHLY and FYNNEI. CDR3 bases: TGTGCCAGCAGTGAAAGTTATAGCAATCAGCCCCAGCATTTT. Its protein product is CASSESYSNQPQHF.

This rearrangement joins TRBV4-1 to TRBJ2-1; 7 nucleotides line up with TRBD2. The CDR3 is 15 residues long. The junction had 4 bases not matched to a gene; V was cut back by 4 bases and J by 1 base. Germline CDR1 MGHRA, CDR2 YSYEKL. DNA of the CDR3: TGCGCCAGCAGCCCCCCGGGGGGATCCTACAATGAGCAGTTCTTC. Translated, it gives CASSPPGGSYNEQFF.

This chain links TRBV28 with TRBJ1-1; tentative D call: TRBD1 (6 bases). The germline V and J ends were trimmed by 1 base and 4 bases, with 10 bases remaining between them. There are 14 residues in the CDR3. Per the germline V gene, CDR1 is MDHEN and CDR2 is SYDVKM. Here the CDR3 DNA reads TGTGCCAGCAGTTTATTGCAGGGGTTCACTGAAGCTTTCTTT. This translates into CASSLLQGFTEAFF.

The chain joins TRBV7-2 to TRBJ2-5; TRBD2 matches 12 bases. V was clipped by 3 bases and J by 4 bases; unmatched bases: 6. Germline loops: CDR1 SGHTA, CDR2 FQGNSA. There are 16 residues in the CDR3. CDR3 amino acids: CASSFLAGGPGETQYF. In nucleotides, the CDR3 is TGTGCCAGCAGCTTCCTAGCGGGGGGGCCGGGAGAGACCCAGTACTTC.

This clone was detected a few times. The chain couples TRBV5-1 to TRBJ2-1; D gene uncertain. Trimming removed 0 bases at V and 2 bases at J, with 6 bases between. Germline V lookup: CDR1 SGHRS, CDR2 YFSETQ. The CDR3 extends over 14 amino acids. CDR3 sequence (DNA): TGCGCCAGCAGCTTGGTGGCAGCCTACAATGAGCAGTTCTTC. Translating it yields CASSLVAAYNEQFF.

This chain connects TRBV7-9 to TRBJ1-2; TRBD1 aligns across 7 bases. Trimming took 5 bases from V and 6 from J; bases not matched to a gene: 3. The CDR3 loop spans 12 amino acids. From germline, CDR1 is SEHNR and CDR2 FQNEAQ (reference sequence). CDR3 loop: CASSRQGNGYTF. The CDR3 bases are TGTGCCAGCAGCCGACAGGGTAATGGCTACACCTTC.

The rearrangement uses TRBV27 and TRBJ2-5; 7 bases are a match to TRBD1. The germline V gene encodes CDR1 MNHEY and CDR2 SMNVEV (reference sequence). CDR3 size: 14 residues. With V trimmed by 11 bases and J by 1 base, 10 bases remained unmatched. This CDR3 reads CAGQSGTAQETQYF. The CDR3 DNA sequence: TGTGCCGGTCAATCAGGGACAGCCCAAGAGACCCAGTACTTC.

The chain combines TRBV27 with TRBJ1-1; D unclear. This CDR3 contains 13 residues. V was pared by 2 bases and J by 5 bases, with 9 bases between. The V gene's germline CDR1 is MNHEY and CDR2 SMNVEV (reference sequence). CDR3 in amino acids: CASSLQVYTEAFF. The CDR3 nucleotides are TGTGCCAGCAGTTTACAGGTGTATACTGAAGCTTTCTTT.

This chain links TRBV18 with TRBJ2-1; a possible D gene is TRBD2 (5 bases). Looked up from germline, CDR1 is KGHSH and CDR2 is LQKENI. Trimming left V 1 base short and J 5 bases short, with 18 bases between. The CDR3 is made up of 17 amino acids. This CDR3 is CASSPRTPRVSHNEQFF. CDR3 sequence (DNA): TGTGCCAGCTCACCACGAACCCCGAGGGTCTCGCACAATGAGCAGTTCTTC.

This chain connects TRBV4-1 to TRBJ1-5; 11 nucleotides match TRBD1. Trimming removed 3 bases from V and 6 bases from J; junction bases left unmatched: 7. The CDR3 length is 16 residues. Per germline, CDR1 MGHRA and CDR2 YSYEKL. The CDR3 nucleotides are TGCGCCAGCAGCCATTTCCCGGGACAGGGGGTTCAGCCCCAGCATTTT. It translates to CASSHFPGQGVQPQHF.

This clone came up once. This chain uses TRBV5-1 with TRBJ2-1; 13 nucleotides match TRBD2. Germline CDR1 is SGHRS and CDR2 is YFSETQ. This CDR3 is 15 amino acids long. V trimming: 3 bases; J trimming: 9 bases; junction bases outside the gene matches: 6. Here the CDR3 DNA reads TGCGCCAGCAGCTACGGACTAGCGGGAGTGGCTGAGCAGTTCTTC. Residues: CASSYGLAGVAEQFF.

This clone is large (0.1 to 1%) in the sample. This chain links TRBV2 with TRBJ1-2; possibly TRBD1 for D (5 bases). Trimming left V 6 bases short and J 4 bases short, with 9 bases between. The germline V gene encodes CDR1 SNHLY and CDR2 FYNNEI. CDR3 length: 12 amino acids. The CDR3 DNA is TGTGCCAGCAGCCCGGGGCTCTATGGCTACACCTTC. This gives the protein CASSPGLYGYTF.

V is TRBV5-1 and J is TRBJ1-1, with 7 bases identical to TRBD1. The CDR3 is 15 residues long. V was clipped by 3 bases and J by 1 base; unmatched bases: 6. Germline V gene sequence: CDR1 SGHRS, CDR2 YFSETQ. CDR3 coding DNA: TGCGCCAGCAGCTCCCTACAGGGGCGGAACACTGAAGCTTTCTTT. Translated: CASSSLQGRNTEAFF. Using reference TRBV5-1 and TRBJ1-1 for the parts outside the CDR3, the full variable domain is KAGVTQTPRYLIKTRGQQVTLSCSPISGHRSVSWYQQTPGQGLQFLFEYFSETQRNKGNFPGRFSGRQFSNSRSEMNVSTLELGDSALYLCASSSLQGRNTEAFFGQGTRLTVV.

The rearrangement uses TRBV5-1 and TRBJ1-2; 7 bases map to TRBD1. This CDR3 contains 14 residues. Germline CDR1 reads SGHRS; CDR2 reads YFSETQ. The V and J ends lost 5 bases and 8 bases, in that order; junction bases with no gene match: 12. The CDR3 bases are TGCGCCAGCAGTAACGACTCAGGGGGGCGAGGCTACACCTTC. Encoded protein: CASSNDSGGRGYTF. The full variable domain, completed using reference TRBV5-1 and TRBJ1-2, is KAGVTQTPRYLIKTRGQQVTLSCSPISGHRSVSWYQQTPGQGLQFLFEYFSETQRNKGNFPGRFSGRQFSNSRSEMNVSTLELGDSALYLCASSNDSGGRGYTFGSGTRLTVV.

This rearrangement joins TRBV27 to TRBJ2-7, with a weak D call TRBD1 (5 bases). V was pared by 6 bases and J by 2 bases, with 8 bases between. The CDR3 length is 12 residues. CDR1 MNHEY and CDR2 SMNVEV come from the germline V gene (reference sequence). DNA of the CDR3: TGTGCCAGCAGGGGGCAGGCCTACGAGCAGTACTTC. Its translation: CASRGQAYEQYF.